What follows are 30 T cell receptor beta chains derived from one specimen sequenced in a study of blood T cell repertoires in COVID-19. The data were produced by immunoSEQ multiplex PCR, yet TCRdb's version contains in-frame clones alone and is incomplete. The data contain hundreds of thousands of clones, around 86% of them singletons. The sample taken for sequencing was peripheral blood. The source of these receptors is a human donor in a cohort sampled during active COVID-19.

This rearrangement joins TRBV11-2 to TRBJ2-5, with 9 bases matching TRBD2. The CDR3 runs 15 residues. Trimming removed 3 bases from V and 9 bases from J; junction bases left unmatched: 11. Per germline, CDR1 SGHAT and CDR2 FQNNGV. The CDR3 is CASSFVSGGSEAQYF. CDR3 nucleotides: TGTGCCAGCAGCTTCGTAAGCGGGGGGTCTGAGGCCCAGTACTTC.

The V call is TRBV25-1, the J call TRBJ2-1, with unresolved D. Deletions cut 0 bases from V and 7 bases from J, with 10 bases between. The CDR3 contains 14 residues. Germline-derived CDR1 and CDR2 are MGHDK and SYGVNS. As DNA, the CDR3 is TGTGCCAGCAGTGAATACGGAAGCGAGAATGAGCAGTTCTTC. Amino acid sequence: CASSEYGSENEQFF. Full variable domain (outside the CDR3, taken from reference TRBV25-1 and TRBJ2-1): EADIYQTPRYLVIGTGKKITLECSQTMGHDKMYWYQQDPGMELHLIHYSYGVNSTEKGDLSSESTVSRIRTEHFPLTLESARPSHTSQYLCASSEYGSENEQFFGPGTRLTVL.

The chain has TRBV24-1 and TRBJ2-3, with D possibly matching TRBD2 (6 bases). This CDR3 has 18 amino acids. Looked up from germline, CDR1 is KGHDR and CDR2 is SFDVKD. V gave up 0 bases and J gave up 2 bases, with 17 bases separating them. The CDR3 region has the DNA TGTGCCACCAGTGATTTGCCTACGGGAGCTTCCTCCACAGATACGCAGTATTTT. Its protein product is CATSDLPTGASSTDTQYF.

This sequence joins TRBV6-6 and TRBJ2-7, with D unclear. CDR3 length: 11 residues. Trimming stripped 2 bases from V and 4 bases from J, with 3 bases between. Germline CDR1 reads MNHNY; CDR2 reads SVGAGI (reference sequence). The CDR3 protein is CASSYEYEQYF. DNA of the CDR3: TGTGCCAGCAGTTACGAGTACGAGCAGTACTTC.

The chain uses TRBV5-5 and TRBJ2-1; a weak D match, TRBD1 (6 bases). Trimming took 1 base from V and 6 from J, leaving 20 bases between them. There are 17 residues in the CDR3. CDR1 is SGHKS and CDR2 is YYEKEE in the germline V gene (reference sequence). CDR3 sequence reads: CASSLLPRVQGLNEQFF. Here the CDR3 DNA reads TGTGCCAGCAGCTTGCTACCCCGGGTTCAGGGGCTCAATGAGCAGTTCTTC.

This clone was picked up a small number of times. The chain uses TRBV19 and TRBJ1-5; possible D gene TRBD1, 6 bases. Germline V gene lookup returns CDR1 LNHDA and CDR2 SQIVND (reference sequence). Trimming took 6 bases from V and 0 from J, leaving 12 bases between them. This CDR3 region has 15 residues. The CDR3 is CASRDRSYSNQPQHF. In DNA, the CDR3 is TGTGCCAGTAGAGACAGGAGTTATAGCAATCAGCCCCAGCATTTT.

This clone turned up a few times. At the DNA level, this CDR3 is encoded by other sequences in the same sample as well. The gene calls are TRBV18 and TRBJ1-1; D is ambiguous. Germline-derived CDR1 and CDR2 are KGHSH and LQKENI. Trimming pared 1 base from V and 1 base from J, leaving 7 bases between. The CDR3 has 14 amino acids. CDR3 sequence (DNA): TGTGCCAGCTCACCACTGACGGGGAACACTGAAGCTTTCTTT. This translates into CASSPLTGNTEAFF. The full variable domain, with the rest looked up from reference TRBV18 and TRBJ1-1, is NAGVMQNPRHLVRRRGQEARLRCSPMKGHSHVYWYRQLPEEGLKFMVYLQKENIIDESGMPKERFSAEFPKEGPSILRIQQVVRGDSAAYFCASSPLTGNTEAFFGQGTRLTVV.

This chain joins TRBV27 and TRBJ2-7; 9 bases agree with TRBD2. The CDR3 loop spans 14 amino acids. The V and J ends lost 0 bases and 7 bases, in that order; junction bases with no gene match: 4. CDR1 MNHEY and CDR2 SMNVEV come from the germline V gene (reference sequence). The CDR3: CASSLSSGRREQYF. The CDR3 coding sequence is TGTGCCAGCAGTTTATCTAGCGGGAGACGGGAGCAGTACTTC.

V and J are TRBV5-8 and TRBJ2-2, with D possibly being TRBD1 (5 bases). There are 16 residues in the CDR3. CDR1 is SGHTS, CDR2 YDEGEE, per germline. Trimming stripped 4 bases from V and 5 bases from J, with 18 bases between. The CDR3 here is CASSPRVNSGTGELFF. Written as DNA, the CDR3 is TGTGCCAGCAGCCCCAGGGTGAACAGTGGGACCGGGGAGCTGTTTTTT.

The J gene is TRBJ1-1, the V gene TRBV7-9; D may be TRBD1 (5 bases). The length of the CDR3 is 12 residues. Germline V gene lookup returns CDR1 SEHNR and CDR2 FQNEAQ (reference sequence). Trimming left V 2 bases short and J 12 bases short, with 13 bases between. The CDR3 loop reads CASSLSGQETFF. The CDR3 DNA reads as TGTGCCAGCAGCTTATCAGGGCAGGAAACTTTCTTT.

The chain combines TRBV5-4 with TRBJ2-1; D unresolved. The CDR3 consists of 12 residues. V dropped 4 bases and J dropped 4 bases, with 6 bases sitting between them. CDR1 SGHNT and CDR2 YYREEE come from the germline V gene (reference sequence). Here the CDR3 DNA reads TGTGCCAGCAGCCGCGATTACAATGAGCAGTTCTTC. Encoded protein: CASSRDYNEQFF.

V is TRBV5-6 and J is TRBJ2-7; D unclear. CDR1 is SGHDT and CDR2 is YYEEEE in the germline V gene. CDR3 length: 12 residues. Trimming removed 2 bases from V and 7 bases from J, with 10 bases in between. Here the CDR3 reads CASSLFPGEQYF. CDR3 nucleotides: TGTGCCAGCAGCTTATTTCCGGGTGAGCAGTACTTC.

CDR3 DNA: TGTGCCAGTAAGGAGGCACTGGGGTATGGCTACACCTTC. It encodes CASKEALGYGYTF. The chain joins TRBV19 to TRBJ1-2; D is unresolved. The V end lost 7 bases, the J end lost 5 bases, and 14 bases lay between the germline ends. Per the germline V gene, CDR1 is LNHDA and CDR2 is SQIVND (reference sequence). The CDR3 runs to 13 residues.

The V and J genes are TRBV3-1 (or the pseudogene TRBV3-2) and TRBJ2-7; 7 positions agree with TRBD2. V was clipped by 6 bases and J by 0 bases; unmatched bases: 5. Germline V gene data show CDR1 as LGHDT and CDR2 as YNNKEL (reference sequence). This CDR3 is 14 amino acids long. The CDR3 DNA reads as TGTGCCAGCAGTCCTAGCGGCAGCTCCTACGAGCAGTACTTC. Amino acids: CASSPSGSSYEQYF.

J is TRBJ2-7 and V is TRBV7-9, with TRBD2 as a possible D gene (5 bases). V shed 7 bases and J shed 2 bases, with 18 bases lying between them. Germline V lookup: CDR1 SEHNR, CDR2 FQNEAQ (reference sequence). This CDR3 region has 15 residues. For the CDR3, the DNA is TGTGCCAGCAACCCCAGGCCCGGAGGCGCCTACGAGCAGTACTTC. This codes for CASNPRPGGAYEQYF.

The rearrangement links TRBV30 to TRBJ2-2; perhaps TRBD2 as D (5 bases). V lost 1 base, J lost 4 bases, and 10 bases lay in between. CDR1 is GTSNPN and CDR2 is SVGIG in the germline V gene (reference sequence). The CDR3 is 14 amino acids. The CDR3: CAWSGLRGTGELFF. CDR3 nucleotide sequence: TGTGCCTGGAGTGGACTTCGGGGCACCGGGGAGCTGTTTTTT.

The chain uses TRBV6-5 and TRBJ2-7, with D possibly matching TRBD2 (6 bases). CDR1 is MNHEY and CDR2 is SVGAGI in the germline V gene. Between the trimmed V and J ends, which lost 7 bases and 3 bases, there was a span of 16 bases. The CDR3 is 14 amino acids. CDR3 coding DNA: TGTGCCAGCAAAGTGGGAGCGGGCAGCTACGAGCAGTACTTC. It is translated as CASKVGAGSYEQYF.

V usage is TRBV19 and J usage is TRBJ2-7; a weak D match, TRBD1 (6 bases). Trimming cost V 6 bases and J 4 bases, with 16 bases left between them. CDR1 and CDR2 (germline): LNHDA, SQIVND (reference sequence). The CDR3 has 14 residues. CDR3 residues: CASRLRAGDYEQYF. CDR3 DNA sequence: TGTGCCAGTAGGCTTAGGGCAGGGGATTACGAGCAGTACTTC.

This sequence joins TRBV30 and TRBJ2-2; D unclear. CDR1 and CDR2 from the germline V gene are GTSNPN and SVGIG (reference sequence). The CDR3 loop spans 15 amino acids. Between the trimmed V and J ends, which lost 0 bases and 5 bases, there was a span of 13 bases. DNA of the CDR3: TGTGCCTGGAGTGTACGAGTTCGCCGTACCGGGGAGCTGTTTTTT. It yields the protein CAWSVRVRRTGELFF.

The V and J genes are TRBV13 and TRBJ1-5; unclear D gene. V was pared by 3 bases and J by 1 base, with 7 bases between. This CDR3 region has 14 residues. Germline-derived CDR1 and CDR2 are PRHDT and FYEKMQ (reference sequence). The CDR3 region has the DNA TGTGCCAGCAGCTTCGGTCACAGCAATCAGCCCCAGCATTTT. Translating gives CASSFGHSNQPQHF.

V usage is TRBV15 and J usage is TRBJ1-1; 7 nucleotides align to TRBD1. CDR1 is LNHNV and CDR2 is YYDKDF in the germline V gene (reference sequence). The CDR3 has 14 amino acids. V lost 0 bases and J lost 11; bases outside the gene matches: 9. CDR3 sequence reads: CATSRDLDREAAFF. The CDR3 coding sequence is TGTGCCACCAGCAGAGACCTAGACAGGGAGGCGGCTTTCTTT.

The chain employs TRBV11-3 and TRBJ2-5, with TRBD2 matching 9 bases. V lost 5 bases and J lost 2; bases outside the gene matches: 6. The CDR3 is 15 amino acids. Germline values: CDR1 SGHNT, CDR2 YENEEA. Here the CDR3 reads CASSLAGQRQETQYF. The CDR3 DNA is TGTGCCAGCAGCCTAGCGGGACAGAGACAAGAGACCCAGTACTTC.

The V and J genes are TRBV28 and TRBJ1-4; a weak D match, TRBD1 (5 bases). The ends were cut back, 3 bases at V and 6 bases at J, with 11 bases in the middle. Germline CDR1 MDHEN, CDR2 SYDVKM. There are 14 residues in the CDR3. The CDR3 is CASSFSQGHEKLFF. CDR3 sequence (DNA): TGTGCCAGCAGTTTCAGCCAGGGTCATGAAAAACTGTTTTTT.

The chain employs TRBV5-1 and TRBJ1-1, with 9 bases lining up with TRBD1. Per the germline V gene, CDR1 is SGHRS and CDR2 is YFSETQ. This CDR3 comprises 14 residues. After removal of 1 base from V and 6 bases from J, the junction contained 4 bases not matched to a gene. The CDR3 DNA reads as TGCGCCAGCAGCTTGAGGGACAGGGCCTCTGAAGCTTTCTTT. Amino acid sequence: CASSLRDRASEAFF.

The chain joins TRBV6-1 to TRBJ2-5; a weak D match, TRBD1 (5 bases). The length of the CDR3 is 14 residues. The V end lost 0 bases, the J end lost 7 bases, and 12 bases lay between the germline ends. Germline V gives CDR1 MNHNS, CDR2 SASEGT. The CDR3 loop is CASSEAFRVGTQYF. As DNA, the CDR3 is TGTGCCAGCAGTGAAGCTTTCAGGGTGGGGACCCAGTACTTC.

This clone came up many times. The V call is TRBV19, the J call TRBJ2-7; 8 bases are a match to TRBD1. This CDR3 comprises 16 residues. Germline V gene data show CDR1 as LNHDA and CDR2 as SQIVND (reference sequence). V gave up 5 bases and J gave up 2 bases; unmatched junction bases: 11. The CDR3 DNA sequence: TGTGCCAGTAGTCCCTCCGGGACAGGAATCACCTACGAGCAGTACTTC. Its translation is CASSPSGTGITYEQYF.

The chain combines TRBV24-1 with TRBJ2-2; a possible D gene is TRBD2 (6 bases). Germline V lookup: CDR1 KGHDR, CDR2 SFDVKD. The CDR3 is 13 residues long. The V end was cut by 8 bases, the J end by 6 bases, with 12 bases between. The DNA of the CDR3 is TGTGCCACCAAGGGACGGGGGTCCGGGGAGCTGTTTTTT. It translates to CATKGRGSGELFF.

The chain uses TRBV7-9 and TRBJ1-2; maybe TRBD1 (5 bases). This CDR3 comprises 16 residues. CDR1 SEHNR and CDR2 FQNEAQ come from the germline V gene (reference sequence). The V gene lost 2 bases and the J gene lost 3 bases, with 16 bases spanning the gap. The CDR3 is CASSLYDTGLDYGYTF. DNA for the CDR3: TGTGCCAGCAGCTTATACGATACGGGACTCGACTATGGCTACACCTTC.

V is TRBV7-2 and J is TRBJ2-5; 9 bases line up with TRBD1. V was clipped by 5 bases and J by 5 bases; unmatched bases: 6. Germline CDR1 and CDR2: SGHTA and FQGNSA. This CDR3 is built from 14 residues. The chain's CDR3 is CASSVRTGGETQYF. In DNA form, the CDR3 reads TGTGCCAGCAGCGTAAGAACAGGGGGCGAGACCCAGTACTTC.

This chain links TRBV5-1 with TRBJ1-5; weak D call: TRBD1 (6 bases). The CDR3 length is 14 residues. CDR1 is SGHRS and CDR2 is YFSETQ in the germline V gene. Between the trimmed V and J ends, which lost 4 bases and 7 bases, there was a span of 15 bases. CDR3 amino acids: CASSPEGGPQPQHF. The DNA of the CDR3 is TGCGCCAGCAGCCCGGAGGGGGGGCCCCAGCCCCAGCATTTT.